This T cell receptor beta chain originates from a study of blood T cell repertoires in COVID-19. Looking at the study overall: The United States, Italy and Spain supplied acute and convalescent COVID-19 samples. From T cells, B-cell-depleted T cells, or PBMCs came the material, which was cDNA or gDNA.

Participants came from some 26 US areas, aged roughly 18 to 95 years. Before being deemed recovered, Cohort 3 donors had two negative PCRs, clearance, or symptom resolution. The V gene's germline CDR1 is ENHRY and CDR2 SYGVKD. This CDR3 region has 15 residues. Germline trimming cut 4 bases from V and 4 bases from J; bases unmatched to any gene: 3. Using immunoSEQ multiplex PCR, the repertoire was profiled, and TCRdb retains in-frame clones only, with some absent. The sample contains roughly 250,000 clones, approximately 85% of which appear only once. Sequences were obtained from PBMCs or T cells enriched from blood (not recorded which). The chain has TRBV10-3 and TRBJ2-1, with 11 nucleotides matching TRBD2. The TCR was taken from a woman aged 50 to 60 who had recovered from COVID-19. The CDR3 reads CAISGLAGSYNEQFF. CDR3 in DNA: TGTGCCATCAGTGGACTAGCGGGGTCTTACAATGAGCAGTTCTTC.